These 20 T cell receptor beta chains originate from one sample sequenced in a study of OX40 agonist ivuxolimab in advanced cancers. TCRdb keeps only in-frame clones here, not all; method: immunoSEQ multiplex PCR. The sample records about 64,000 clones, roughly four fifths being singletons. Material: CD4+ or CD8+ T cells sorted from blood, obtained in a trial of the OX40 agonist ivuxolimab. Every receptor here comes from an adult with an advanced solid tumor such as melanoma, head and neck, liver or kidney cancer.

This clone was observed a single time. J is TRBJ2-1 and V is TRBV11-3; D gene ambiguous. The V gene lost 2 bases and the J gene lost 8 bases, with 4 bases spanning the gap. Germline CDR1 is SGHNT and CDR2 is YENEEA. The CDR3 contains 11 residues. CDR3 sequence (DNA): TGTGCCAGCAGCTTAAGAGATGAGCAGTTCTTC. As protein: CASSLRDEQFF.

The J gene is TRBJ1-1, the V gene TRBV6-6, with 9 bases that match TRBD1. Germline-derived CDR1 and CDR2 are MNHNY and SVGAGI (reference sequence). The J segment lost 4 bases and the V segment lost 6 bases, leaving 9 bases of the junction unmatched. This CDR3 has 15 amino acids. The CDR3 sequence is CASSDYRGLGTEAFF. CDR3 DNA: TGTGCCAGCAGCGACTACAGGGGGCTGGGCACTGAAGCTTTCTTT.

V gene TRBV4-3 combines with J gene TRBJ2-7; 7 bases line up with TRBD1. Per germline, CDR1 LGHNA and CDR2 YSLEER. V shed 0 bases, J shed 6 bases, and the junction held 8 bases outside the gene matches. The CDR3 spans 15 residues. The CDR3 spells CASSQDFGGQTEQYF. CDR3 bases: TGCGCCAGCAGCCAAGATTTTGGGGGACAGACCGAGCAGTACTTC.

This chain joins TRBV4-3 and TRBJ2-1; D is uncertain. The CDR3 has 14 amino acids. Trimming removed 0 bases from V and 4 bases from J, with 7 bases in between. CDR1 and CDR2 from the germline V gene are LGHNA and YSLEER. CDR3 sequence: CASSQEGSYNEQFF. The CDR3 coding sequence is TGCGCCAGCAGCCAAGAGGGTTCGTACAATGAGCAGTTCTTC.

This clone was detected only a few times. This same CDR3 is encoded by further DNA sequences in the sample. The chain recombines TRBV29-1 with TRBJ1-1; D remains unclear. Looked up from germline, CDR1 is SQVTM and CDR2 is ANQGSEA. The CDR3 contains 12 residues. Between the trimmed V and J ends, which lost 5 bases and 4 bases, there was a span of 11 bases. In nucleotides, the CDR3 is TGCAGCGTTCCGTCGGGCGCCACTGAAGCTTTCTTT. This translates into CSVPSGATEAFF.

This clone came up once. This chain uses TRBV14 with TRBJ2-2; possible D gene TRBD2, 5 bases. The germline V gene encodes CDR1 SGHDN and CDR2 FVKESK. The V gene lost 2 bases and the J gene lost 4 bases, with 8 bases spanning the gap. The CDR3 loop spans 14 amino acids. The CDR3 sequence is CASSQPGFTGELFF. The CDR3 DNA reads TGTGCCAGCAGCCAACCGGGGTTCACCGGGGAGCTGTTTTTT.

V and J are TRBV21-1 and TRBJ1-5; TRBD1 is the table's D call, not checked against the DNA. TRBV21-1 is a pseudogene segment. The CDR3 loop spans 17 amino acids. The CDR3 spells CASSQSGQFYSNQPQHF. The CDR3 bases are TGTGCCAGCAGCCAATCGGGACAGTTCTATAGCAATCAGCCCCAGCATTTT.

This chain connects TRBV7-6 to TRBJ2-3; D unresolved. The CDR3 is made up of 13 amino acids. Trimming pared 1 base from V and 3 bases from J, leaving 5 bases between. CDR1 is SGHVS and CDR2 is FNYEAQ in the germline V gene. The DNA of the CDR3 is TGTGCCAGCAGCTTAGTGCCGACAGATACGCAGTATTTT. Translation: CASSLVPTDTQYF.

This clone came up once. The rearrangement links TRBV7-6 to TRBJ2-1; 10 bases fit TRBD1. The CDR3 consists of 17 residues. Unmatched junction bases numbered 15, after V lost 5 bases and J lost 8 bases. CDR1 and CDR2 from the germline V gene are SGHVS and FNYEAQ. The CDR3 nucleotides read TGTGCCAGCAGCCCCCGTCCGGGACAGGGGTTTTTCGATGAGCAGTTCTTC. It codes for CASSPRPGQGFFDEQFF.

CDR3 DNA sequence: TGTGCCAGCAGTTTAATCTCTAGCTCACCCCTCCACTTT. It specifies CASSLISSSPLHF. The J gene is TRBJ1-6, the V gene TRBV28; D uncertain. Between the trimmed V and J ends, which lost 2 bases and 10 bases, there was a span of 9 bases. From germline, CDR1 is MDHEN and CDR2 SYDVKM. The CDR3 length is 13 residues.

V and J are TRBV5-8 and TRBJ2-3, with D tentatively TRBD1 (6 bases). V lost 4 bases and J 0 bases, leaving 21 bases between the germline ends. This CDR3 has 18 residues. The germline CDR1 and CDR2 sequences are SGHTS and YDEGEE. CDR3 sequence (DNA): TGTGCCAGCAGCGTCGGACAGATCACCCTACTAAGCACAGATACGCAGTATTTT. It codes for CASSVGQITLLSTDTQYF.

This clone appeared a single time. J is TRBJ2-5 and V is TRBV10-2; no clear D. V was clipped by 10 bases and J by 0 bases, with 15 bases between them. This CDR3 comprises 14 residues. From germline, CDR1 is WSHSY and CDR2 SAAADI. The CDR3 protein is CATRRTSYQETQYF. CDR3 nucleotide sequence: TGCGCCACCCGGAGAACTTCCTACCAAGAGACCCAGTACTTC.

The CDR3 is CASSLGQGGYEQYF. CDR3 nucleotides: TGCGCCAGCAGCCTAGGACAGGGAGGCTACGAGCAGTACTTC. V gene TRBV5-1 combines with J gene TRBJ2-7; 8 bases are a match to TRBD1. Trimming cost V 4 bases and J 3 bases; bases outside gene matches: 6. Germline CDR1 SGHRS, CDR2 YFSETQ. This CDR3 has 14 residues.

This clone appeared a single time. The J gene is TRBJ1-4, the V gene TRBV20-1; D not resolved. Germline-derived CDR1 and CDR2 are DFQATT and SNEGSKA (reference sequence). The germline V and J ends were trimmed by 4 bases and 5 bases, with 2 bases remaining between them. The CDR3 extends over 10 amino acids. CDR3 DNA: TGCAGTGCTATAAATGAAAAACTGTTTTTT. Translating gives CSAINEKLFF.

This clone has a handful of counts. The gene calls are TRBV11-2 and TRBJ2-7; TRBD1 aligns across 9 bases. This CDR3 is built from 15 residues. Trimming removed 5 bases from V and 5 bases from J; junction bases left unmatched: 10. Germline V CDR1 and CDR2: SGHAT, FQNNGV. The CDR3 coding sequence is TGTGCCAGCAGCCCACCGGGACAGGGAGCCCACGAGCAGTACTTC. Translation: CASSPPGQGAHEQYF.

This chain joins TRBV5-4 and TRBJ2-2, with TRBD1 matching over 9 bases. Germline CDR1 reads SGHNT; CDR2 reads YYREEE (reference sequence). V lost 4 bases to trimming and J lost 5 bases; unmatched junction nucleotides: 9. The CDR3 consists of 16 residues. CDR3 amino acids: CASSLAPGQGTGELFF. The CDR3, as DNA: TGTGCCAGCAGCCTCGCCCCGGGACAGGGAACCGGGGAGCTGTTTTTT.

DNA for the CDR3: TGTGCCAGCTCACCCGGCTTCAGGGGGCTTGGTAATCAGCCCCAGCATTTT. It yields the protein CASSPGFRGLGNQPQHF. The rearrangement uses TRBV18 and TRBJ1-5; 8 bases align to TRBD1. Germline V gene lookup returns CDR1 KGHSH and CDR2 LQKENI. Trimming at V came to 3 bases and at J to 4 bases, leaving 11 bases not matched to a gene. The CDR3 has 17 amino acids.

J is TRBJ2-5 and V is TRBV6-5; 7 bases match TRBD1. Looked up from germline, CDR1 is MNHEY and CDR2 is SVGAGI. The CDR3 has 13 residues. V dropped 6 bases and J dropped 7; count of bases not matched to a gene: 8. The CDR3 loop reads CASSSDRVGTQYF. DNA of the CDR3: TGTGCCAGCAGCTCCGACAGGGTCGGGACCCAGTACTTC.

This chain connects TRBV5-1 to TRBJ2-1; 9 bases agree with TRBD2. This CDR3 contains 15 residues. V was clipped by 5 bases and J by 4 bases; unmatched bases: 7. Germline V gives CDR1 SGHRS, CDR2 YFSETQ. For the CDR3, the DNA is TGCGCCAGCAGATTAGCGGGAGAAATTTACAATGAGCAGTTCTTC. This codes for CASRLAGEIYNEQFF.

V gene TRBV5-4 combines with J gene TRBJ2-7, with TRBD2 identical over 8 bases. Germline V lookup: CDR1 SGHNT, CDR2 YYREEE (reference sequence). This CDR3 spans 16 amino acids. Trimming removed 2 bases from V and 5 bases from J; junction bases left unmatched: 12. As DNA, the CDR3 is TGTGCCAGCAGCTTACCCGGGAGGGACTTTGAAGACGAGCAGTACTTC. This translates into CASSLPGRDFEDEQYF.